This record covers a single T cell receptor (beta chain). Its specificity is unknown. The data stem from a study of CXCR3-negative and CXCR3-positive naive CD8 T cells. Libraries were UMI-labeled 5' RACE TRB cDNA. TCRdb re-called the 5' RACE reads, yielding one record per CDR3 amino acid sequence without DNA. Here the sample table reports over 100,000 distinct CDR3 sequences. Per the germline V gene, CDR1 is MNHEY and CDR2 is SVGAGI. The CDR3 has 13 residues. General study points: Whereas memory cells differed, naive CXCR3-negative and CXCR3-positive cells shared similar TRBV-TRBJ usage.

This TCR was sampled from a human donor in good health. Some clones in this sample may be carry-over from other donors' samples. The J gene is TRBJ2-3, the V gene TRBV6-5. The sequenced material came from naive CXCR3- CD8+ T cells from blood. Specified subset: CD45RO-CCR7+CD27+CD95- naive CD8+ T cells lacking CXCR3 (TNR3-). This chain's CDR3 is CASRSLLGDTQYF.